This TCR beta chain was retrieved from a study of blood T cell repertoires in COVID-19. Background on the study: Samples taken during acute and convalescent COVID-19 were collected in the United States, Italy and Spain. Sample material is recorded as cDNA or gDNA derived from T cells, B-cell-depleted T cells, or PBMCs.

Germline CDR1 and CDR2: SEHNR and FQNEAQ (reference sequence). This CDR3 is built from 17 residues. Trimming removed 5 bases at V and 0 bases at J, with 18 bases between. In the original workflow: Nucleated cell number was recorded as an estimate derived from reference gene primer amplification. The data were produced by immunoSEQ multiplex PCR, yet TCRdb's version contains in-frame clones alone and is incomplete. V, J and clone size were drawn from that table, and D and trimming were deduced from the DNA. Counted here are about 60,000 clones, about 82% occurring once; the ten biggest clones make up about 38%.

The clonotype was recovered from a human donor in a cohort sampled during active COVID-19. The chain carries TRBV7-9 and TRBJ2-3, with D possibly TRBD2 on 6 matching bases. Sequencing was carried out using peripheral blood. The CDR3 here is CASSPLGTATSTDTQYF. The CDR3 nucleotides are TGTGCCAGCAGCCCCCTCGGGACTGCTACTAGCACAGATACGCAGTATTTT.